These 27 T cell receptor beta chains share one sample of origin, sequenced in a study of blood T cell repertoires in COVID-19. Sequenced by immunoSEQ multiplex PCR; TCRdb stores in-frame clones only, minus some. The table records about 140,000 clones, around 73% of them present only once. Sequenced sample: PBMCs or T cells enriched from blood (not recorded which). The receptors originated from a woman aged 45-60 years who had recovered from COVID-19.

The rearrangement joins TRBV4-2 to TRBJ2-7; a weak D match, TRBD2 (5 bases). CDR1 is LGHNA and CDR2 is YNFKEQ in the germline V gene. The CDR3 is 17 residues long. V lost 5 bases and J 0 bases, leaving 20 bases between the germline ends. This CDR3 is CASSGISTFGLSYEQYF. CDR3 DNA sequence: TGTGCCAGCAGCGGAATCTCAACCTTCGGACTCTCCTACGAGCAGTACTTC.

The chain has TRBV5-1 and TRBJ2-3; no clear D. The CDR3 contains 14 residues. V gave up 0 bases and J gave up 5 bases, with 10 bases separating them. Germline CDR1 SGHRS, CDR2 YFSETQ. As DNA, the CDR3 is TGCGCCAGCAGCTTGGGGCTAGTGGGAGATACGCAGTATTTT. The encoded protein is CASSLGLVGDTQYF.

J is TRBJ1-2 and V is TRBV9; D not resolved. Trimming removed 0 bases at V and 8 bases at J, with 11 bases between. The CDR3 has 13 amino acids. Germline V gene data show CDR1 as SGDLS and CDR2 as YYNGEE. CDR3 coding DNA: TGTGCCAGCAGCGTAGGAGGAGGCTTCGGCTACACCTTC. Translating gives CASSVGGGFGYTF.

The chain has TRBV4-1 and TRBJ1-2; 10 bases line up with TRBD1. Germline loops: CDR1 MGHRA, CDR2 YSYEKL. The V gene end was trimmed by 6 bases and the J gene end by 8 bases; junction bases not matched to a gene: 6. CDR3 length: 13 amino acids. The CDR3 DNA is TGCGCCAGCAGGTCCGGACAGGGGGGCGGCTACACCTTC. This gives the protein CASRSGQGGGYTF.

This clone was detected once. The chain joins TRBV6-2 or TRBV6-3 to TRBJ2-3; 8 nucleotides match TRBD2. This CDR3 is 14 amino acids long. V was clipped by 6 bases and J by 4 bases; unmatched bases: 6. Germline V lookup: CDR1 MNHEY, CDR2 SVGEGT. CDR3 coding DNA: TGTGCCAGCAGCGCTAGCGGGCCCGCAGATACGCAGTATTTT. Its translation: CASSASGPADTQYF.

The chain recombines TRBV18 with TRBJ1-2, with 7 nucleotides matching TRBD1. The trim removed 0 bases at V and 2 bases at J, leaving 3 bases unmatched. The CDR3 has 15 residues. Germline V gene sequence: CDR1 KGHSH, CDR2 LQKENI. The CDR3 reads CASSPPGTVNYGYTF. CDR3 DNA: TGTGCCAGCTCACCACCGGGGACAGTCAACTATGGCTACACCTTC.

The chain has TRBV5-1 and TRBJ1-2; TRBD1 agrees at 9 bases. Germline trimming cut 4 bases from V and 4 bases from J; bases unmatched to any gene: 8. Germline V lookup: CDR1 SGHRS, CDR2 YFSETQ. The CDR3 is 15 residues long. The chain's CDR3 is CASSRGTGQSYGYTF. CDR3 in DNA: TGCGCCAGCAGCAGAGGGACAGGGCAGAGCTATGGCTACACCTTC. Looking up the rest from reference TRBV5-1 and TRBJ1-2 gives the full variable domain: KAGVTQTPRYLIKTRGQQVTLSCSPISGHRSVSWYQQTPGQGLQFLFEYFSETQRNKGNFPGRFSGRQFSNSRSEMNVSTLELGDSALYLCASSRGTGQSYGYTFGSGTRLTVV.

V gene TRBV5-1 combines with J gene TRBJ1-3; D gene ambiguous. The CDR3 contains 16 residues. V lost 0 bases to trimming and J lost 1 base, with 11 bases between them. The germline gives CDR1 SGHRS, CDR2 YFSETQ. The DNA for the CDR3 is TGCGCCAGCAGCTTGGGTCTATTGATTTCTGGAAACACCATATATTTT. It specifies CASSLGLLISGNTIYF.

The chain couples TRBV19 to TRBJ1-2; D gene uncertain. The CDR3 has 14 residues. CDR1 and CDR2 from the germline V gene are LNHDA and SQIVND (reference sequence). V was trimmed by 4 bases and J by 0 bases, leaving 9 bases between them. CDR3 region: CASSSWPANYGYTF. CDR3 DNA sequence: TGTGCCAGTAGTAGCTGGCCCGCTAACTATGGCTACACCTTC.

J is TRBJ1-1 and V is TRBV5-1; the match to TRBD1 covers 9 bases. Looked up from germline, CDR1 is SGHRS and CDR2 is YFSETQ. Unmatched junction bases numbered 0, after V lost 4 bases and J lost 5 bases. The CDR3 is 12 residues long. As DNA, the CDR3 is TGCGCCAGCAGCGGACAGGGGACTGAAGCTTTCTTT. It yields the protein CASSGQGTEAFF.

This clone has at least ten counts. The chain employs TRBV4-2 and TRBJ2-2; 10 bases map to TRBD2. The V segment lost 0 bases and the J segment 6 bases; nucleotides outside the gene matches: 4. The CDR3 length is 16 residues. Germline CDR1 and CDR2: LGHNA and YNFKEQ. For the CDR3, the DNA is TGTGCCAGCAGCCAAGATGAGAGCGGGGGGGCCGGGGAGCTGTTTTTT. Its protein product is CASSQDESGGAGELFF.

The genes are TRBV28 and TRBJ1-5, with D maybe TRBD1 (6 bases). V was pared by 3 bases and J by 3 bases, with 9 bases between. The length of the CDR3 is 14 residues. The V gene's germline CDR1 is MDHEN and CDR2 SYDVKM. The CDR3: CASSLDRDNQPQHF. CDR3 in DNA: TGTGCCAGCAGTTTGGACAGAGACAATCAGCCCCAGCATTTT.

The chain joins TRBV6-5 to TRBJ1-6; the D gene is possibly TRBD1 (6 bases). From germline, CDR1 is MNHEY and CDR2 SVGAGI. Trimming took 5 bases from V and 10 from J, leaving 12 bases between them. The CDR3 contains 13 residues. The CDR3 DNA sequence: TGTGCCAGCAGTCCGCAGGGGTCCTCACCCCTCCACTTT. Translating gives CASSPQGSSPLHF.

The rearrangement joins TRBV28 to TRBJ1-4, with 8 bases lining up with TRBD1. CDR3 length equals 17 residues. Germline V CDR1 and CDR2: MDHEN, SYDVKM. With 6 bases clipped from V and 5 bases from J, the junction kept 14 bases outside the gene matches. The CDR3 bases are TGTGCCAGCAGCCAGATGACAGGGGCAAAATACAATGAAAAACTGTTTTTT. Its translation is CASSQMTGAKYNEKLFF.

This clone was counted only a few times. The chain joins TRBV9 to TRBJ1-6; D is unclear. CDR1 SGDLS and CDR2 YYNGEE come from the germline V gene. Trimming shortened V by 2 bases and J by 10 bases, and 10 bases separated the two germline ends. This CDR3 spans 13 amino acids. The CDR3: CASSVEVESPLHF. The CDR3 bases are TGTGCCAGCAGCGTCGAGGTTGAATCACCCCTCCACTTT.

The chain recombines TRBV7-6 with TRBJ2-1, with 8 bases lining up with TRBD2. The CDR3 loop spans 17 amino acids. V lost 5 bases and J lost 4; bases outside the gene matches: 13. The V gene's germline CDR1 is SGHVS and CDR2 FNYEAQ. The CDR3 loop reads CASSPSASSGLYNEQFF. The CDR3 region has the DNA TGTGCCAGCAGCCCCTCAGCCTCTAGCGGGCTTTACAATGAGCAGTTCTTC.

This chain links TRBV10-3 with TRBJ1-6; 8 bases fit TRBD1. V trimming: 2 bases; J trimming: 6 bases; junction bases outside the gene matches: 9. This CDR3 has 17 residues. The germline V gene encodes CDR1 ENHRY and CDR2 SYGVKD. DNA for the CDR3: TGTGCCATCAGTGAGAAAAAGGCCAGGGGGCGTAATTCACCCCTCCACTTT. Translating gives CAISEKKARGRNSPLHF.

Worth noting for this clone: At one of its ends the junction is not consistent with the germline gene, which may arise from a read error. This chain uses TRBV5-1 with TRBJ1-4; D is unclear. CDR1 is SGHRS and CDR2 is YFSETQ in the germline V gene. The CDR3 runs 17 residues. CDR3 bases: TGCGCCAGCAGCTTGGCGGTGGTTCCCGTTCCTAAGGAAAAACTGTTTTTT. It is translated as CASSLAVVPVPKEKLFF.

The count of this clone is one. The chain is built from TRBV19 and TRBJ1-1; no firm D call. The V and J ends lost 8 bases and 1 base respectively, with 8 bases between them. The CDR3 is made up of 12 amino acids. Germline CDR1 LNHDA, CDR2 SQIVND (reference sequence). CDR3 loop: CASQRRNTEAFF. As DNA, the CDR3 is TGTGCCAGTCAGCGAAGGAACACTGAAGCTTTCTTT.

This clone was counted only a few times. This chain uses TRBV6-1 with TRBJ1-6; D is undetermined. Deletions cut 2 bases from V and 0 bases from J, with 20 bases between. The CDR3 is 20 residues long. Germline V gene data show CDR1 as MNHNS and CDR2 as SASEGT. The CDR3 DNA reads TGTGCCAGCAGTGAAATTCTGAGATCAGGTGTTAACTCCTATAATTCACCCCTCCACTTT. Protein sequence: CASSEILRSGVNSYNSPLHF.

The chain employs TRBV5-1 and TRBJ1-3; D uncertain. V was shortened by 0 bases and J by 4 bases, with 14 bases between the two germline ends. Germline lookup yields CDR1 SGHRS and CDR2 YFSETQ. The CDR3 sequence is 16 residues long. In nucleotides, the CDR3 is TGCGCCAGCAGCTTGGATGCAGGAACCCCCGGAAACACCATATATTTT. The encoded protein is CASSLDAGTPGNTIYF.

This clone has a handful of counts. This sequence joins TRBV18 and TRBJ1-2, with 8 bases that match TRBD1. The trim removed 1 base at V and 7 bases at J, leaving 5 bases unmatched. The germline V gene encodes CDR1 KGHSH and CDR2 LQKENI. The CDR3 loop spans 14 amino acids. CDR3 region: CASSPLQGAGGYTF. CDR3 nucleotide sequence: TGTGCCAGCTCACCACTTCAGGGGGCCGGTGGCTACACCTTC.

This chain links TRBV3-1 (or the pseudogene TRBV3-2) with TRBJ1-4, with 8 bases matching TRBD1. The ends lost 5 bases at V and 6 bases at J; junction bases unmatched: 11. The CDR3 has 16 amino acids. Germline V lookup: CDR1 LGHDT, CDR2 YNNKEL (reference sequence). The CDR3 DNA sequence: TGTGCCAGCAGCGCTATGAACAGGGGGGAGGATGAAAAACTGTTTTTT. Protein: CASSAMNRGEDEKLFF.

This chain links TRBV19 with TRBJ2-2, with TRBD2 matching over 12 bases. The germline CDR1 and CDR2 sequences are LNHDA and SQIVND (reference sequence). V lost 3 bases to trimming and J lost 6 bases; unmatched junction nucleotides: 5. The CDR3 spans 16 residues. The CDR3 region is CASSMQASGGAGELFF. The CDR3 nucleotides read TGTGCCAGTAGTATGCAGGCTAGCGGGGGGGCCGGGGAGCTGTTTTTT.

This chain connects TRBV28 to TRBJ1-2, with unresolved D. Trimming left V 5 bases short and J 0 bases short, with 10 bases between. The CDR3 spans 14 residues. Per germline, CDR1 MDHEN and CDR2 SYDVKM. CDR3 DNA: TGTGCCAGCAGTCCCGGTGAAGCTAACTATGGCTACACCTTC. Amino acids: CASSPGEANYGYTF.

The chain uses TRBV11-1 and TRBJ2-7, with D possibly being TRBD1 (5 bases). Deletions cut 3 bases from V and 3 bases from J, with 12 bases between. CDR1 and CDR2 (germline): SGHAT, FQDESV (reference sequence). There are 14 residues in the CDR3. CDR3 sequence reads: CASSFSAGNYEQYV. In nucleotides, the CDR3 is TGTGCCAGCAGCTTCTCCGCAGGGAACTACGAGCAGTACGTC.

V is TRBV28 and J is TRBJ2-7, with D hard to call. The germline V gene has CDR1 MDHEN and CDR2 SYDVKM. This CDR3 is built from 12 residues. Trimming removed 6 bases from V and 0 bases from J, with 6 bases in between. CDR3 residues: CASRISSYEQYF. The DNA for the CDR3 is TGTGCCAGCAGAATCAGCTCCTACGAGCAGTACTTC.